In its sample, the clone carrying this T cell receptor beta chain was seen a few times. The antigen is undetermined. Each CDR3 protein gets one entry after TCRdb re-called the 5' RACE reads with MiXCR. Here the sample spans 500,000 to 600,000 distinct CDR3 sequences, roughly a fifth being singletons. The entry originates in a study of identical twins. V gave up 8 bases and J gave up 1 base; unmatched junction bases: 9. The germline V gene encodes CDR1 ENHRY and CDR2 SYGVKD. CDR3 length: 15 amino acids. The study's findings and limits: Within beta out-of-frame sequences, the excess sharing observed between twins was weaker. Twin pairs' shared out-of-frame alpha sequences were enriched in low generation probability.

The data also belong to a second study, concerning T cells expressing NK-cell markers. From that paper: There were seven HCMV-seropositive donors and one seronegative donor among the eight sequenced. HCMV specificity of expanded NKG2C+ T cell clones remained unclear.

This chain connects TRBV10-3 to TRBJ2-3; 7 bases align to TRBD2. The material sequenced was CD4+ T cells sorted from blood. This clonotype originated in a woman between 18 and 30 years old in good health. CDR3 bases: TGTGCCATCCGATTGCGGGAGACCCGCACAGATACGCAGTATTTT. Its protein product is CAIRLRETRTDTQYF.